A selection of T cell receptor beta chains follows, all from one sample in a study of T-cell memory formation after mild COVID-19. TCRdb re-called the 5' RACE reads through MiXCR, storing one row per CDR3 protein. The data hold hundreds of thousands of distinct CDR3 sequences, with about 15% observed a single time. Sequencing used PBMCs or a T cell subset sorted from them (not recorded which). The receptors derive from a man between 18 and 29 years old who had mild COVID-19 (a few samples of this study predate the infection). Cell type and time point are not known. Both conserved end residues are trimmed from each CDR3. The order of the fields is CDR3 protein, clone size, J gene, V gene. The size entry is marked missing in some rows and otherwise reads once, few, many or a size class.

SARATESNQPQH | NA | TRBJ1-5 | TRBV20-1
ASSFGTENYGYT | NA | TRBJ1-2 | TRBV5-1
ASSGDNNEQF | NA | TRBJ2-1 | TRBV19
ASSFGISYEQY | NA | TRBJ2-7 | TRBV6-2/TRBV6-3
ASRRGGETQY | few | TRBJ2-5 | TRBV30
ASSLVWTSYGYT | many | TRBJ1-2 | TRBV5-5
ATSAQVVDTQY | NA | TRBJ2-3 | TRBV24-1
AISPDRTIYGYT | NA | TRBJ1-2 | TRBV11-2
ASSGRQGAEAF | few | TRBJ1-1 | TRBV5-1
ASSPTASGGEETQY | NA | TRBJ2-5 | TRBV7-2
ASSQGQAAQY | few | TRBJ2-3 | TRBV2
ASSLSWRVADTQY | few | TRBJ2-3 | TRBV27
SASGPSGGSYEQY | NA | TRBJ2-7 | TRBV20-1
ASSQPGADTQY | many | TRBJ2-3 | TRBV4-1
ASSPQRAGNTIY | NA | TRBJ1-3 | TRBV7-2
ASSLGAGFENIQY | NA | TRBJ2-4 | TRBV7-6
ASRLLSTDTQY | NA | TRBJ2-3 | TRBV6-2/TRBV6-3
ASSLDLSRDYWTDTQY | few | TRBJ2-3 | TRBV7-2
ASSLIGFSYEQY | few | TRBJ2-7 | TRBV7-2
ASSLGVSEADTQY | few | TRBJ2-3 | TRBV7-2
ASSEGLAGGPPQF | NA | TRBJ2-1 | TRBV7-2
SASSGELF | NA | TRBJ2-2 | TRBV20-1
ASSDLTGGRINSPLH | many | TRBJ1-6 | TRBV25-1
ASSLEGMGHEQY | NA | TRBJ2-7 | TRBV7-3
ASSFGAANSPLH | many | TRBJ1-6 | TRBV7-6
ASSFGQGWETQY | few | TRBJ2-5 | TRBV7-9
ASSPRQTYNEKLF | NA | TRBJ1-4 | TRBV9
ATSDAGRDEQF | many | TRBJ2-1 | TRBV24-1
ASTKSFGTNSYEQY | few | TRBJ2-7 | TRBV7-9
ASSDPGTPVQF | NA | TRBJ2-1 | TRBV6-4
ASRTDMNTEAF | NA | TRBJ1-1 | TRBV6-5
ASSKGLMTDTEAF | few | TRBJ1-1 | TRBV6-5
ASSLGNGEETQY | medium-sized | TRBJ2-5 | TRBV5-1
ASSHSPLSGNTIY | NA | TRBJ1-3 | TRBV14
AWRVVSTDTQY | few | TRBJ2-3 | TRBV30
ASSEGPLREPQH | NA | TRBJ1-5 | TRBV5-1
ASSVAVDTQY | NA | TRBJ2-3 | TRBV9
SAAYFNEKLF | many | TRBJ1-4 | TRBV20-1
SARQYSNQPQH | NA | TRBJ1-5 | TRBV20-1
ASSLALSPEQF | NA | TRBJ2-1 | TRBV7-8
ASGRDSTYEQY | NA | TRBJ2-7 | TRBV12-5
ASRLDRDQPQH | NA | TRBJ1-5 | TRBV12-3/TRBV12-4
ASSQELARRETQY | NA | TRBJ2-5 | TRBV4-3
ASSLEGSSQETQY | NA | TRBJ2-5 | TRBV5-5
AISDRADTQY | NA | TRBJ2-3 | TRBV10-3
ASSRTGTQSTDTQY | few | TRBJ2-3 | TRBV7-2
ASSGRGGSQH | NA | TRBJ1-5 | TRBV2
ASSWTSGGRHNEQF | NA | TRBJ2-1 | TRBV6-5
ASSLDSLNTEAF | many | TRBJ1-1 | TRBV5-1
ASSRDRGYNEQF | many | TRBJ2-1 | TRBV5-4
ASSGADRGPYGYT | NA | TRBJ1-2 | TRBV7-9
ASSRQGTNEKLF | many | TRBJ1-4 | TRBV12-3/TRBV12-4
ASSYRTSGGDQETQY | NA | TRBJ2-5 | TRBV6-6
ASSRGTGMGKAF | NA | TRBJ1-1 | TRBV12-3/TRBV12-4
ASSTGPTDTQY | many | TRBJ2-3 | TRBV6-4